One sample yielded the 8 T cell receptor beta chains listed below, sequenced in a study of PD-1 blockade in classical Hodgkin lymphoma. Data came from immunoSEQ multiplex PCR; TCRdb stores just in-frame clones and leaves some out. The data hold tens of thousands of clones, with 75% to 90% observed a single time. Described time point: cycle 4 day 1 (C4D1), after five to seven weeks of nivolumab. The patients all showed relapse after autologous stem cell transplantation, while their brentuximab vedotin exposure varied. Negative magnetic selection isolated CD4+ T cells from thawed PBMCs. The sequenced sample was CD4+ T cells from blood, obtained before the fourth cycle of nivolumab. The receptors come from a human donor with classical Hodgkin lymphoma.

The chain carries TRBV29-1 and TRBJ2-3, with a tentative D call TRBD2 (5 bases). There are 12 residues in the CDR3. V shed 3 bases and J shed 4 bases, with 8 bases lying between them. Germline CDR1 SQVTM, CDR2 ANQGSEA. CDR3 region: CSVDEAADTQYF. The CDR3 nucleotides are TGCAGCGTTGATGAAGCGGCAGATACGCAGTATTTT.

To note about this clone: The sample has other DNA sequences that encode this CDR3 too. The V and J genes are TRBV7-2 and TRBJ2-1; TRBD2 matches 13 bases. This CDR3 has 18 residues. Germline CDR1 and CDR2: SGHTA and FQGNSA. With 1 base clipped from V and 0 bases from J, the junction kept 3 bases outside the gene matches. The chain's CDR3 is CASSLGLAGGSSYNEQFF. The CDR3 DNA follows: TGTGCCAGCAGCTTAGGACTAGCGGGGGGCAGCTCCTACAATGAGCAGTTCTTC.

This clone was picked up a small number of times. The chain's CDR3 is CASSLGSLRSPLHF. The CDR3 nucleotides read TGCGCCAGCAGCCTGGGTTCGCTGCGTTCACCCCTCCACTTT. The rearrangement joins TRBV5-1 to TRBJ1-6, with D unresolved. Germline V gene lookup returns CDR1 SGHRS and CDR2 YFSETQ. V shed 4 bases and J shed 9 bases, with 14 bases lying between them. The CDR3 spans 14 residues.

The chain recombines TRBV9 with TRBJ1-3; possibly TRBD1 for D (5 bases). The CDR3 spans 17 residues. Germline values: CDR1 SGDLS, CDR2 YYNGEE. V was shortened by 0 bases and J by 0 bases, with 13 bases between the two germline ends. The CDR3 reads CASSVGGTDNSGNTIYF. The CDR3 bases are TGTGCCAGCAGCGTAGGAGGGACCGATAACTCTGGAAACACCATATATTTT. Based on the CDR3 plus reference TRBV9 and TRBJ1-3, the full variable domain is DSGVTQTPKHLITATGQRVTLRCSPRSGDLSVYWYQQSLDQGLQFLIQYYNGEERAKGNILERFSAQQFPDLHSELNLSSLELGDSALYFCASSVGGTDNSGNTIYFGEGSWLTVV.

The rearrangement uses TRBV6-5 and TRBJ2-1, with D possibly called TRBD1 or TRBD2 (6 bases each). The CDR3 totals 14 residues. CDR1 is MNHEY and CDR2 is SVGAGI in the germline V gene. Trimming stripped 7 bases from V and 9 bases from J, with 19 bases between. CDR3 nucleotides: TGTGCCAGCAAACGGGAGACAGGCCGAAGTGAGCAGTTCTTC. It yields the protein CASKRETGRSEQFF.

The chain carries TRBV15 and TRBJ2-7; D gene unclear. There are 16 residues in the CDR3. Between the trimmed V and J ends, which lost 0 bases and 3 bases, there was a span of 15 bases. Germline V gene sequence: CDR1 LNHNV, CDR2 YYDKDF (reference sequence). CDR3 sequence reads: CATSRDLVGTYYEQYF. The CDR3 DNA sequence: TGTGCCACCAGCAGAGATTTGGTGGGTACCTACTACGAGCAGTACTTC. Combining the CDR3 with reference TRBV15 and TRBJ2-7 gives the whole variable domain DAMVIQNPRYQVTQFGKPVTLSCSQTLNHNVMYWYQQKSSQAPKLLFHYYDKDFNNEADTPDNFQSRRPNTSFCFLDIRSPGLGDTAMYLCATSRDLVGTYYEQYFGPGTRLTVT.

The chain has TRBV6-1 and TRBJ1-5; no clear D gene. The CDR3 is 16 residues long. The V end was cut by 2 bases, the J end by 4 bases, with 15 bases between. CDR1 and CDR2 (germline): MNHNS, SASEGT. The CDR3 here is CASSERWASGNQPQHF. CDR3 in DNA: TGTGCCAGCAGTGAAAGATGGGCCTCCGGGAATCAGCCCCAGCATTTT.

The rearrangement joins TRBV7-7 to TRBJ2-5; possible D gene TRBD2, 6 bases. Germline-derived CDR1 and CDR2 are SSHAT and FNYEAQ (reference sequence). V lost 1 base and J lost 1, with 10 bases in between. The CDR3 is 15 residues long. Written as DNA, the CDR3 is TGTGCCAGCAGCTTAGGGGGGGACCCCCAAGAGACCCAGTACTTC. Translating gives CASSLGGDPQETQYF.